Below are 4 T cell receptor beta chains sequenced from a single sample in a study of blood T cell repertoires in COVID-19. Here immunoSEQ multiplex PCR was the method, and the copy in TCRdb shows in-frame clones only, minus some. Among roughly 240,000 clones, roughly 86% were seen once, and the ten largest hold 2.5% to 3.5%. The sample was peripheral blood. These receptors were obtained from a woman aged 25 to 45 who had recovered from COVID-19.

The V call is TRBV5-1, the J call TRBJ2-7; D remains unclear. Germline CDR1 reads SGHRS; CDR2 reads YFSETQ. This CDR3 is 13 amino acids long. V was trimmed by 4 bases and J by 0 bases, leaving 8 bases between them. The CDR3 DNA reads TGCGCCAGCAGCGCCTACAGCTCCTACGAGCAGTACTTC. Translating gives CASSAYSSYEQYF.

This chain uses TRBV9 with TRBJ1-2, with 7 bases fitting TRBD1. This CDR3 comprises 15 residues. V lost 0 bases, J lost 5 bases, and 7 bases stayed unmatched. Germline V gene lookup returns CDR1 SGDLS and CDR2 YYNGEE. CDR3 in amino acids: CASSVAEQGFYGYTF. CDR3 DNA sequence: TGTGCCAGCAGCGTAGCAGAACAGGGGTTTTATGGCTACACCTTC.

The chain recombines TRBV11-2 with TRBJ1-4; 7 bases line up with TRBD1. The CDR3 loop spans 16 amino acids. Per germline, CDR1 SGHAT and CDR2 FQNNGV. J gave up 3 bases and V 3 bases, and 7 bases lay outside the gene matches. CDR3 nucleotides: TGTGCCAGCAGCTTGGGGGGCGGGACAGCTAATGAAAAACTGTTTTTT. Its protein is CASSLGGGTANEKLFF.

The gene calls are TRBV11-2 and TRBJ2-1; no firm D call. The germline V gene has CDR1 SGHAT and CDR2 FQNNGV. CDR3 size: 13 residues. Trimming pared 0 bases from V and 4 bases from J, leaving 4 bases between. CDR3 loop: CASSLDSYNEQFF. In DNA, the CDR3 is TGTGCCAGCAGCTTAGACTCTTACAATGAGCAGTTCTTC.